This TCR beta chain came from a study of T cell responses to AZD1222 COVID-19 vaccine. Second doses that came at about 4 or about 12 weeks were put together. This clone was observed a single time. What it binds is unknown. In germline, CDR1 is SGHTA, CDR2 FQGNSA. Trimming took off 5 bases at V and 1 base at J, with 20 bases between the two ends. The CDR3 has 18 residues. Study-wide findings and caveats: Mostly white British, mostly female donors; authors suggested clonal diversity may be underestimated. Only 5 to 7 AZD1222 recipients tested seropositive at baseline. An increase in Spike-specific TCR breadth and depth was observed after two AZD1222 doses.

Profiling relied on immunoSEQ multiplex PCR, and the TCRdb table lists in-frame clones only, not all of them. The profile shows 75,000 to 85,000 clones, roughly 90% of them singletons. The material sequenced was peripheral blood, taken 28 days after the second AZD1222 dose. The TCR sequence derives from an adult who received the AZD1222 COVID-19 vaccine. The rearrangement links TRBV7-2 to TRBJ1-4; D is possibly TRBD1 (5 bases). This chain's CDR3 is CASSLGRVSGKTNEKLFF. In DNA, the CDR3 is TGTGCCAGCAGCCTAGGGCGGGTGTCAGGGAAAACTAATGAAAAACTGTTTTTT.